This T cell receptor (beta chain) is from a study of PD-1 blockade in classical Hodgkin lymphoma (dated by TCRdb to 2018 to 2021). About the full investigation: Nivolumab dosing was 3 mg/kg intravenously every 2 weeks, continuing until either disease progression or unacceptable toxicity. The study used TCR beta sequencing and CyTOF to define a peripheral blood immune signature of response to PD-1 blockade in classical Hodgkin lymphoma.

Overall study outcomes, separate from this receptor: Trial patients achieving complete response had baseline diversity similar to newly diagnosed patients, whereas partial responders and progressors had significantly lower diversity. A significant rise by C4D1 was seen in CD4+ but not CD8+ TCR diversity (p=0.0027 vs p=0.16), with the rise being most apparent in complete responders (p=0.02). Lower diversity was observed in patients in whom nivolumab was started less than 1 year after ASCT, and these patients were excluded from later analyses so that confounding by immune reconstitution would be avoided. The study covered only a single clinical trial cohort, and the causes of the repertoire differences, possibly disease activity or prior therapy, were still not defined. Baseline TCR diversity was reported to be lower in newly diagnosed patients than in healthy donors and to be lower still in relapsed/refractory patients.

The Qiagen DNeasy kit was used to extract genomic DNA both from unsorted PBMCs and from the negatively selected CD4+ and CD8+ fractions. Amplification of TCR beta CDR3 regions was done by immunoSEQ multiplex PCR with primers that anneal to V and J segments. Amplification bias was minimized using a synthetic immune receptor repertoire, and residual bias was removed computationally after sequencing. The original pipeline was this. Repertoire diversity was quantified as the Shannon entropy index using custom Python scripts. The unsorted, CD4+ and CD8+ repertoires were each analyzed separately, with the exception of combined analyses, where CD4+ and CD8+ sequences were merged in silico. A clone was considered expanded if an increase in frequency of at least 2-fold after treatment relative to C1D1 was found, and a pseudocount of 0.5 was applied to clones undetected at baseline. Singleton clones were defined as clones with 0 or 1 copy at C1D1, and non-singleton clones were defined as clones with 2 or more copies. By matching protein sequences in sorted samples from the same patient, clones expanded in unsorted samples were annotated as CD4+, CD8+ or unknown. Wilcoxon tests on paired samples were used to test changes in diversity from C1D1 to C4D1. This is the immuneACCESS table as TCRdb keeps it, with only in-frame sequences that have V and J called. A part of the clones is gone; compared with another copy, unresolved V genes explain less than half, and the rest is unexplained. V and J calls plus clone size are reproduced from that table; the DNA served to infer D and trimming. The sample records 75,000 to 100,000 clones, roughly 80% of which are singletons. The biggest ten clones account for approximately 15% of the sample.

What the time point label conveys for this sample: cycle 2 day 1 (C2D1) of nivolumab. All trial patients had relapsed after autologous stem cell transplantation, with cohorts A, B and C differing in prior brentuximab vedotin exposure. The trial cohort was composed of over 50 patients with relapsed/refractory classical Hodgkin lymphoma, for whom complete response, partial response or progressive disease was recorded as best overall response. Single-agent nivolumab was administered to trial patients in the multi-cohort phase II CheckMate 205 trial. Best overall response was determined by an independent review committee according to the 2007 International Working Group response criteria. Trial PBMCs were collected just before the start of nivolumab (C1D1) and during therapy at cycle 2 day 1 and cycle 4 day 1. Peripheral blood was collected in 8 mL Vacutainer Cell Preparation Tubes, from which PBMCs were isolated by centrifugation and then cryopreserved.

A word on this clone: It lacks a known antigen. The input lacks base qualities; no much larger clone sits a single base away.

Trimming removed 2 bases from V and 0 bases from J, leaving 11 bases between the germline ends. The germline V gene provides CDR1 MDHEN and CDR2 SYDVKM. The CDR3 sequence holds 15 residues, the cysteine and phenylalanine included. Just the 45-base CDR3 DNA is kept, in frame starting at base 1. The clonotype comes from a human donor with classical Hodgkin lymphoma. The chain uses TRBV28 and TRBJ2-7; TRBD1 could be the D gene, as 5 bases match. The material sequenced was peripheral blood mononuclear cells (PBMCs), taken before the second cycle of nivolumab. The CDR3 amino acid sequence is: CASSLQGSLSYEQYF. The nucleotide sequence is TGTGCCAGCAGTTTACAGGGCTCCCTCTCCTACGAGCAGTACTTC.